What follows describes a single T cell receptor beta chain. This sample is part of a study of blood T cell repertoires in COVID-19. Assay: immunoSEQ multiplex PCR; the TCRdb copy retains only in-frame clones and omits some. The sample carries about 300,000 clones, approximately 85% recorded once. The specimen was peripheral blood. The receptor was derived from a woman between 50 and 59 years old with acute or convalescent COVID-19.

This chain's CDR3 is CASSVDRGSSGELFF. The CDR3 DNA follows: TGTGCCAGCAGTGTGGACAGGGGCTCATCCGGGGAGCTGTTTTTT. The chain couples TRBV2 to TRBJ2-2; 9 nucleotides align to TRBD1. The CDR3 loop spans 15 amino acids. V was pared by 4 bases and J by 6 bases, with 6 bases of the junction left unmatched. CDR1 is SNHLY, CDR2 FYNNEI, per germline.